This TCR beta chain stems from a study of metastatic and nonmetastatic thyroid tumors. Study-level points and caveats: Reportedly, malignant thyroid tumors had significantly higher TCR beta diversity than benign nodules, in blood and tumor.

Among the patients, none had received any treatment before thyroid surgery. Original processing notes: Clinicopathological groups differed in CDR3, with these differences serving to build a distant-metastasis classifier for papillary thyroid cancer. TCRdb re-clonotyped the PCR reads through MiXCR. These V and J calls rely on TCRdb rather than the paper's analysis. Seen here are thousands of clones, about a quarter observed once, and the top ten hold 13%. By sample share, this clone is medium-sized. Its specificity is unknown. The CDR3 consists of 17 residues. Germline CDR1 and CDR2: SGHRS and YFSETQ. J was trimmed by 7 bases and V by 3 bases; bases with no gene match: 8.

The origin of this receptor is a female donor with papillary thyroid cancer or a benign thyroid nodule (not recorded which). Some clones in this sample may be carry-over from other donors' samples. Source material: adjacent normal tissue. The chain uses TRBV5-1 and TRBJ2-1, with 15 bases matching TRBD2. CDR3 DNA: TGCGCCAGCAGCTCCTTGGGGACTAGCGGGAGGAGAAATGAGCAGTTCTTC. Protein: CASSSLGTSGRRNEQFF.